This TCR beta chain was captured in a study of cytotoxic CD8 clonotypes in ibrutinib-treated CLL (TCRdb year 2021). As for the study more broadly: The cohort had about ten relapsed/refractory and approximately 15 treatment-naive patients; around 17 were IGHV unmutated. Responses were partial in approximately 24 patients and complete in 2; after median about 63 months follow-up, some 15 stayed in remission and some twelve progressed. The response samples were drawn at a median of approximately twelve months into treatment, with a range of about 6 to 40 months. An average of 255,043 productive templates and roughly 94,000 productive rearrangements was obtained per sample. Of the 85 to 95 participants in the trial, about two dozen had longitudinal samples available. Cryopreserved peripheral blood mononuclear cells were obtained before treatment, at response, and at either sustained remission or disease progression. Every remission and progressive disease sample was obtained while ibrutinib was still being received by the patients. Overall study results and their limits: Public clonotypes were found to be uncommon and were observed to contract or remain stable during treatment; the increase in clonality was shown to reflect expansion of private clonotypes at ibrutinib response. Clonality rose at ibrutinib response, remained stable during sustained remission, and dropped back toward baseline at progression. Sustained-remission and progressing patients did not have matched sampling times, and lymph node repertoires were not examined. At baseline, clonality was higher than in age-matched healthy donors and showed a strong correlation with circulating CD8+ T-cell counts.

CDR1 and CDR2 were assigned from the germline V gene as SGHDT and YYEEEE. The CDR3 spans 14 residues, from the cysteine through the phenylalanine. Of all the DNA, just the CDR3 is kept, 42 bases in frame from base 1. V is shortened by 3 bases, J by 3 bases, and the region joining them spans 10 bases. On a MiSeq, deep resolution sequencing aimed for a depth between 1 in 1 million and 1 in 200,000 T cells, with each clonotype covered approximately 9.8x on average. The immunoSEQ hsTCRB Kit was used to generate the TCR beta libraries. As for how the authors treated the data: Data were analyzed with ImmunoSEQ Data Assistant and ImmunoSEQ Analyzer, with V, D and J genes assigned per IMGT definitions. Clonality was computed as one minus normalized Shannon entropy of productive rearrangement frequencies, ranging from 0 to 1. Public clonotype analysis was restricted to overrepresented clonotypes comprising at least 0.05% of each patient's repertoire. Roughly 13 age-matched healthy donor repertoires from immuneACCESS served as clonality controls. TCRdb took over this immuneACCESS table, retaining in-frame rearrangements with V and J assigned. Such tables are incomplete; in checked studies, under half of the missing clones stem from an unresolved V gene, and the remainder is unexplained. The V and J calls and clone size come from that table; D and trimming were worked out from the DNA. Counted in this sample were about 330,000 clones; 67% of them appeared once. The top ten clones comprise roughly 6.8% of the sample.

For TCR beta library preparation, 1.5 to 2 micrograms of genomic DNA were isolated from cryopreserved PBMCs. Longitudinal blood samples from CLL patients on ibrutinib monotherapy underwent high-throughput TCR beta sequencing. The patients took part in an open-label, single-center phase 2 trial of ibrutinib monotherapy. Turning to this clone: Its antigen is not yet known. There are no base qualities to consult, and no much larger clone falls within one base.

The chain links TRBV5-6 with TRBJ2-1; TRBD1 might be the D gene, on 5 matching bases. The specimen was PBMCs, collected after 36 months of ibrutinib treatment. This sequence was found in a human donor with chronic lymphocytic leukemia. The base sequence is TGTGCCAGCAGCTCCGGACACGGCTACAATGAGCAGTTCTTC. Its translation reads: CASSSGHGYNEQFF. This CDR3, with the reference TRBV5-6 and TRBJ2-1 proteins standing in past its ends, gives the full variable domain DAGVTQSPTHLIKTRGQQVTLRCSPKSGHDTVSWYQQALGQGPQFIFQYYEEEERQRGNFPDRFSGHQFPNYSSELNVNALLLGDSALYLCASSSGHGYNEQFFGPGTRLTVL.